Below, 26 T cell receptor beta chains from the same sample are listed, as sequenced in a study of T-cell reconstitution after alpha-beta-depleted transplantation in children. It was with unique molecular identifiers that the TCRbeta library was prepared. Each CDR3 protein is one row after TCRdb ran MiXCR on the PCR reads. This table holds 420,000 or so distinct CDR3 sequences, approximately 11% found once. The sample was PBMCs from the stem cell graft donor, taken from the stem cell graft. The receptors derive from a human donor who donated a stem cell graft to a child with acute myeloid leukemia.

J is TRBJ1-1 and V is TRBV20-1; D is unclear. This CDR3 region has 13 residues. Trimming cost V 5 bases and J 1 base, with 11 bases left between them. Germline V lookup: CDR1 DFQATT, CDR2 SNEGSKA (reference sequence). CDR3 residues: CSAPSATNTEAFF. In DNA, the CDR3 is TGCAGTGCTCCCTCCGCTACGAACACTGAAGCTTTCTTT.

This clonotype was found many times. This chain links TRBV7-8 with TRBJ2-5; 10 bases match TRBD2. Germline V lookup: CDR1 SGHVS, CDR2 FQNEAQ. The CDR3 has 17 residues. V lost 4 bases to trimming and J lost 7 bases; unmatched junction nucleotides: 15. The CDR3 DNA sequence: TGTGCCAGCAGCTCAATGGTTTCTAGCGGGAGTAGAGGGACCCAGTACTTC. It yields the protein CASSSMVSSGSRGTQYF.

The chain recombines TRBV20-1 with TRBJ1-2; a weak D match, TRBD1 (5 bases). From germline, CDR1 is DFQATT and CDR2 SNEGSKA (reference sequence). Trimming shortened V by 5 bases and J by 8 bases, and 21 bases separated the two germline ends. CDR3 length: 14 amino acids. The CDR3 reads CSAPTLSGKRGYTF. The CDR3 coding sequence is TGCAGTGCTCCAACACTCTCAGGGAAGCGGGGCTACACCTTC.

This clonotype was found many times. The CDR3 DNA reads as TGTGCCAGCAAATTTACCGGGGTAGGAGCCAAAAACATTCAGTACTTC. Protein product: CASKFTGVGAKNIQYF. The chain has TRBV27 and TRBJ2-4, with D perhaps matching TRBD2 (5 bases). The CDR3 contains 16 residues. Trimming took 7 bases from V and 0 from J, leaving 16 bases between them. Germline V gene sequence: CDR1 MNHEY, CDR2 SMNVEV (reference sequence).

This clonotype was observed a few times. V and J are TRBV12-3 or TRBV12-4 and TRBJ1-1; possibly TRBD1 for D (6 bases). The CDR3 consists of 14 residues. With 6 bases removed from V and 2 bases from J, the gap between germline ends came to 13 bases. CDR3 bases: TGTGCCAGCAGCGGCAGGGGATTCAACACTGAAGCTTTCTTT. Residues: CASSGRGFNTEAFF.

This clonotype has a handful of counts. The chain is built from TRBV13 and TRBJ1-1; a possible D gene is TRBD1 (6 bases). V lost 5 bases, J lost 7 bases, and 14 bases lay in between. Looked up from germline, CDR1 is PRHDT and CDR2 is FYEKMQ (reference sequence). The CDR3 loop spans 13 amino acids. The CDR3 coding sequence is TGTGCCAGCAGCATGCCCGGACAGCTTGAAGCTTTCTTT. This sequence encodes CASSMPGQLEAFF.

The V call is TRBV6-1, the J call TRBJ2-7; the match to TRBD1 covers 7 bases. The CDR3 totals 14 residues. Germline CDR1 reads MNHNS; CDR2 reads SASEGT. Trimming at V came to 7 bases and at J to 0 bases, leaving 6 bases not matched to a gene. The CDR3 here is CASNLWTGSYEQYF. As DNA, the CDR3 is TGTGCCAGCAACCTTTGGACAGGCTCCTACGAGCAGTACTTC.

In its sample, this clonotype was seen a few times. This chain links TRBV6-5 with TRBJ2-3, with D possibly being TRBD1 or TRBD2 (6 bases each). The ends were cut back, 6 bases at V and 2 bases at J, with 12 bases in the middle. The CDR3 runs to 14 residues. Germline V gives CDR1 MNHEY, CDR2 SVGAGI. In DNA, the CDR3 is TGTGCCAGCAGATTAGGGGGGTACACAGATACGCAGTATTTT. It yields the protein CASRLGGYTDTQYF.

There are many counts of this clonotype. The V gene is TRBV7-2, the J gene TRBJ1-2; D is unclear. The germline gives CDR1 SGHTA, CDR2 FQGNSA. V was clipped by 5 bases and J by 7 bases, with 11 bases between them. There are 12 residues in the CDR3. CDR3 DNA: TGTGCCAGCAGCCAAACCAGAGCTGGCTACACCTTC. Translated, it gives CASSQTRAGYTF.

This clonotype has just a few counts. The genes are TRBV9 and TRBJ2-2; a possible D gene is TRBD1 (6 bases). V lost 0 bases and J 4 bases, leaving 16 bases between the germline ends. This CDR3 is built from 17 residues. The V gene's germline CDR1 is SGDLS and CDR2 YYNGEE. The CDR3 bases are TGTGCCAGCAGCGTAGATGCAGGGGTTTTACCCACCGGGGAGCTGTTTTTT. Its protein product is CASSVDAGVLPTGELFF.

The V gene is TRBV4-3, the J gene TRBJ2-7; D may be TRBD1 (6 bases). The V end was cut by 0 bases, the J end by 3 bases, with 9 bases between. Germline CDR1 LGHNA, CDR2 YSLEER. This CDR3 is 14 amino acids long. CDR3 residues: CASSQDLGGYEQYF. CDR3 bases: TGCGCCAGCAGCCAAGATCTAGGGGGCTACGAGCAGTACTTC.

In its sample, this clonotype was seen many times. The chain combines TRBV29-1 with TRBJ2-5, with TRBD2 matching 8 bases. After removal of 4 bases from V and 3 bases from J, the junction contained 7 bases not matched to a gene. Germline-derived CDR1 and CDR2 are SQVTM and ANQGSEA. CDR3 size: 14 residues. The CDR3 region has the DNA TGCAGCGTTGGAGGACTAGCCGGAGAAGAGACCCAGTACTTC. Its protein product is CSVGGLAGEETQYF.

This clonotype was counted a few times. V gene TRBV9 combines with J gene TRBJ1-2; TRBD1 might be the D (6 bases). Between the trimmed V and J ends, which lost 3 bases and 6 bases, there was a span of 15 bases. CDR1 is SGDLS and CDR2 is YYNGEE in the germline V gene. The CDR3 contains 14 residues. DNA of the CDR3: TGTGCCAGCAGCGCCCAGCACAGGGAGAATGGCTACACCTTC. Translated, it gives CASSAQHRENGYTF.

The rearrangement links TRBV20-1 to TRBJ2-7, with 7 bases aligning to TRBD1. The CDR3 has 12 residues. Germline CDR1 and CDR2: DFQATT and SNEGSKA (reference sequence). Germline trimming cut 4 bases from V and 4 bases from J; bases unmatched to any gene: 4. CDR3: CSAKGDRYEQYF. In nucleotides, the CDR3 is TGCAGTGCTAAAGGGGACAGATACGAGCAGTACTTC.

This clonotype was seen a few times. This chain links TRBV7-2 with TRBJ2-3; TRBD1 matches 7 bases. V was clipped by 5 bases and J by 5 bases; unmatched bases: 13. The CDR3 is made up of 16 amino acids. Germline V lookup: CDR1 SGHTA, CDR2 FQGNSA. In DNA, the CDR3 is TGTGCCAGCAGCCCGCGGACAGGCCCAGCACAAGATACGCAGTATTTT. Encoded protein: CASSPRTGPAQDTQYF.

The gene calls are TRBV7-3 and TRBJ2-3, with D hard to call. V was clipped by 4 bases and J by 4 bases, with 18 bases between them. The CDR3 contains 16 residues. Germline V lookup: CDR1 SGHTA, CDR2 FQGTGA. This CDR3 is CASSSTVAVGSDTQYF. The DNA of the CDR3 is TGTGCCAGCAGCTCAACCGTAGCTGTCGGGTCAGATACGCAGTATTTT. Based on the CDR3 plus reference TRBV7-3 and TRBJ2-3, the full variable domain is GAGVSQTPSNKVTEKGKYVELRCDPISGHTALYWYRQSLGQGPEFLIYFQGTGAADDSGLPNDRFFAVRPEGSVSTLKIQRTERGDSAVYLCASSSTVAVGSDTQYFGPGTRLTVL.

With respect to this clonotype: At one of its ends the junction is not consistent with the germline gene, which may arise from a read error. The V call is TRBV20-1, the J call TRBJ2-1, with 12 bases that match TRBD2. This CDR3 is built from 18 residues. Germline CDR1 DFQATT, CDR2 SNEGSKA (reference sequence). CDR3 coding DNA: TGCTGTGCTAGCTCTAGCGGGAGGGCCTCCCGTGAACCAAATGAGCAGTTCTTC. Encoded protein: CCASSSGRASREPNEQFF.

V is TRBV29-1 and J is TRBJ2-2; 10 bases are shared with TRBD1. CDR1 is SQVTM, CDR2 ANQGSEA, per germline. With 2 bases clipped from V and 6 bases from J, the junction kept 6 bases outside the gene matches. The CDR3 covers 15 residues. CDR3 protein: CSVEPTGGSAGELFF. CDR3 sequence (DNA): TGCAGCGTTGAACCGACAGGGGGCTCGGCCGGGGAGCTGTTTTTT.

This clonotype appeared many times. V and J are TRBV7-9 and TRBJ1-1, with D perhaps TRBD1 (6 bases). Trimming stripped 3 bases from V and 5 bases from J, with 19 bases between. The CDR3 consists of 16 residues. The germline V gene has CDR1 SEHNR and CDR2 FQNEAQ (reference sequence). DNA for the CDR3: TGTGCCAGCAGCTTTCCATGGCTGGGCCAGGGGACTGAAGCTTTCTTT. Residues: CASSFPWLGQGTEAFF.

This clonotype was seen at least ten times. V and J are TRBV6-5 and TRBJ2-5; D remains ambiguous. Germline CDR1 and CDR2: MNHEY and SVGAGI. The CDR3 consists of 15 residues. The V end lost 0 bases, the J end lost 1 base, and 9 bases lay between the germline ends. The CDR3, as DNA: TGTGCCAGCAGTTACTCGCCAGGTGTCCAAGAGACCCAGTACTTC. This codes for CASSYSPGVQETQYF.

This rearrangement joins TRBV5-1 to TRBJ1-2, with 8 bases lining up with TRBD1. Germline CDR1 reads SGHRS; CDR2 reads YFSETQ. Trimming cost V 2 bases and J 7 bases; bases outside gene matches: 10. The CDR3 length is 15 residues. CDR3 DNA sequence: TGCGCCAGCAGCTTAAGCCCGGGACAGGACTGTGGCTACACCTTC. This sequence encodes CASSLSPGQDCGYTF.

This clonotype has only a few counts. V is TRBV29-1 and J is TRBJ2-5; 8 bases fit TRBD2. Looked up from germline, CDR1 is SQVTM and CDR2 is ANQGSEA. Losses at the gene ends were 7 bases for V and 4 bases for J; bases not matched to a gene: 8. CDR3 length: 13 residues. CDR3 nucleotide sequence: TGCAGCGCCGTCGGGGGGGCCGGAGAGACCCAGTACTTC. Protein: CSAVGGAGETQYF.

The V gene is TRBV29-1, the J gene TRBJ2-1; 8 nucleotides agree with TRBD2. The CDR3 spans 13 residues. With V trimmed by 6 bases and J by 2 bases, 3 bases remained unmatched. Per the germline V gene, CDR1 is SQVTM and CDR2 is ANQGSEA. CDR3 nucleotides: TGCAGCGTGTGGCGGGAGGCCTACAATGAGCAGTTCTTC. It specifies CSVWREAYNEQFF.

The gene calls are TRBV12-3 or TRBV12-4 and TRBJ2-5; weak D call: TRBD2 (5 bases). V was pared by 9 bases and J by 0 bases, with 11 bases between. The CDR3 has 13 residues. The CDR3 nucleotides read TGTGCCAGTGGCCGAGCGGACCAAGAGACCCAGTACTTC. Translating it yields CASGRADQETQYF.

J is TRBJ2-5 and V is TRBV29-1; D unresolved. The CDR3 contains 14 residues. V lost 6 bases and J 2 bases, leaving 16 bases between the germline ends. Germline loops: CDR1 SQVTM, CDR2 ANQGSEA. This chain's CDR3 is CSVESLEVQETQYF. The CDR3 bases are TGCAGCGTGGAGAGCCTAGAAGTACAAGAGACCCAGTACTTC.

This clonotype occurred a few times. The chain uses TRBV5-1 and TRBJ2-3; 8 nucleotides line up with TRBD2. Losses at the gene ends were 9 bases for V and 3 bases for J; bases not matched to a gene: 18. The CDR3 contains 17 residues. Germline CDR1 and CDR2: SGHRS and YFSETQ. The DNA of the CDR3 is TGCGCCACCTTAACCCCGGGACTAGTAGGTGATACAGATACGCAGTATTTT. Translating it yields CATLTPGLVGDTDTQYF.